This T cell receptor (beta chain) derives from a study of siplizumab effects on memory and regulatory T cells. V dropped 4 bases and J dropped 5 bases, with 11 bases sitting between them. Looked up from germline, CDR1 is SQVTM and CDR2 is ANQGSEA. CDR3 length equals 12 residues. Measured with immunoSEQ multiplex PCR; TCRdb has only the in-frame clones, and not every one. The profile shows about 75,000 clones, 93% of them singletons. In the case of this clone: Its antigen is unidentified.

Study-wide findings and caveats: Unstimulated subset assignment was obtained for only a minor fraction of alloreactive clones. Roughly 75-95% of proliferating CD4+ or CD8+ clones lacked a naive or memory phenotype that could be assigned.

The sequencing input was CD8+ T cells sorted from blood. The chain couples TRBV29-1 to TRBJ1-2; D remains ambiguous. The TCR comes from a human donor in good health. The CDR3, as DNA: TGCAGCGTTGTGGCAGAACCTTATGGCTACACCTTC. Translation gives CSVVAEPYGYTF.